The 5 T cell receptor beta chains below all came from one sample that was sequenced in a study of shared clonotypes between healthy human individuals. Measured with immunoSEQ multiplex PCR; TCRdb has only the in-frame clones, and not every one. The repertoire has around 2.1 million clones, roughly 91% of them found once; the top ten carry 1.5% to 2%. The naive CD8 population came from CD45RO-negative cells selected for CCR7, without terminally differentiated effector memory CD45RA+ cells. The specimen sequenced was naive CD8+ T cells from PBMCs. Every receptor here comes from a man between 18 and 29 years old in good health. Some clones in this sample may be carry-over from other donors' samples.

This chain uses TRBV7-9 with TRBJ2-3; D perhaps matches TRBD1 (6 bases). The CDR3 totals 18 residues. The ends were cut back, 1 base at V and 0 bases at J, with 17 bases in the middle. From germline, CDR1 is SEHNR and CDR2 FQNEAQ (reference sequence). The CDR3 region is CASSLEFGTFSSTDTQYF. CDR3 coding DNA: TGTGCCAGCAGCTTAGAATTCGGGACATTCTCTAGCACAGATACGCAGTATTTT.

This clone is a singleton in its sample. The chain carries TRBV4-2 and TRBJ2-2; 7 bases align to TRBD2. Germline trimming cut 0 bases from V and 0 bases from J; bases unmatched to any gene: 16. The germline CDR1 and CDR2 sequences are LGHNA and YNFKEQ. The CDR3 covers 21 residues. The CDR3 region is CASSQDQVGWASGTNTGELFF. The CDR3 bases are TGTGCCAGCAGCCAAGACCAAGTGGGGTGGGCTAGCGGAACGAACACCGGGGAGCTGTTTTTT.

This clone was seen a handful of times. This rearrangement joins TRBV2 to TRBJ2-7, with D unclear. The length of the CDR3 is 11 residues. The V gene lost 5 bases and the J gene lost 3 bases, with 5 bases spanning the gap. CDR1 SNHLY and CDR2 FYNNEI come from the germline V gene. This CDR3 reads CASSPDYEQYF. The CDR3 region has the DNA TGTGCCAGCAGTCCCGACTACGAGCAGTACTTC. The full variable domain, rest sourced from reference TRBV2 and TRBJ2-7, is EPEVTQTPSHQVTQMGQEVILRCVPISNHLYFYWYRQILGQKVEFLVSFYNNEISEKSEIFDDQFSVERPDGSNFTLKIRSTKLEDSAMYFCASSPDYEQYFGPGTRLTVT.

CDR3: CASSQDDRLYGYTF. As DNA, the CDR3 is TGTGCCAGCAGCCAAGATGATCGGTTATATGGCTACACCTTC. V is TRBV14 and J is TRBJ1-2, with D unresolved. Germline values: CDR1 SGHDN, CDR2 FVKESK. V was clipped by 0 bases and J by 5 bases, with 10 bases between them. This CDR3 region has 14 residues. Full variable domain (rest looked up from reference TRBV14 and TRBJ1-2): EAGVTQFPSHSVIEKGQTVTLRCDPISGHDNLYWYRRVMGKEIKFLLHFVKESKQDESGMPNNRFLAERTGGTYSTLKVQPAELEDSGVYFCASSQDDRLYGYTFGSGTRLTVV.

V usage is TRBV4-1 and J usage is TRBJ1-4; D not certain. The V end was cut by 0 bases, the J end by 12 bases, with 11 bases between. Germline V CDR1 and CDR2: MGHRA, YSYEKL. The CDR3 sequence is 13 residues long. CDR3 nucleotides: TGCGCCAGCAGCCAAGATCGCCCCGAGGAACTGTTTTTT. As protein: CASSQDRPEELFF.